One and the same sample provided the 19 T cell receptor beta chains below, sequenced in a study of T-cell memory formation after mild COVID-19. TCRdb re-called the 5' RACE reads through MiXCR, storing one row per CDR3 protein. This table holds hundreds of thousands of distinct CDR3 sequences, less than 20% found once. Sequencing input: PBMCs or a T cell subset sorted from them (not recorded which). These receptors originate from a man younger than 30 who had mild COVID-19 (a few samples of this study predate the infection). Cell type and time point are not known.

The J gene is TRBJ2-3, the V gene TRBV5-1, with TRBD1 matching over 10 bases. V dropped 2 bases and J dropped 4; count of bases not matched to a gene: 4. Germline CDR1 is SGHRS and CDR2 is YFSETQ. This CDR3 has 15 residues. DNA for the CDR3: TGCGCCAGCAGCTTCGGGGACAGGGGTCCAGATACGCAGTATTTT. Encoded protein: CASSFGDRGPDTQYF.

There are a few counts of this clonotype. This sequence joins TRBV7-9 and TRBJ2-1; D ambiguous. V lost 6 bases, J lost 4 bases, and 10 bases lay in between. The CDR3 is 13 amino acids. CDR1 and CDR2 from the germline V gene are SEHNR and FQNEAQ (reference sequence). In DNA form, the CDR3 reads TGTGCCAGCAGGTATATACGGTACAATGAGCAGTTCTTC. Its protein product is CASRYIRYNEQFF.

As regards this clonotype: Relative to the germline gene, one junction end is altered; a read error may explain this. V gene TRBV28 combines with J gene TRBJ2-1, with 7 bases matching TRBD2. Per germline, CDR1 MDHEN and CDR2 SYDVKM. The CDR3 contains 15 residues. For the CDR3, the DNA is TGTGCGAGCAGTTCAAGCGGGGCCCGTTACAATGAGCAGTTCTTC. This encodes CASSSSGARYNEQFF.

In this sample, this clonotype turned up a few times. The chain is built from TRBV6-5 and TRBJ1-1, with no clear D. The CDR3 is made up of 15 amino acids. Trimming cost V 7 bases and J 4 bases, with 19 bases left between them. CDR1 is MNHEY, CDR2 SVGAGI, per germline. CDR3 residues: CASTPLEEGFTEAFF. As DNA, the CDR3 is TGTGCCAGCACTCCACTCGAGGAAGGGTTCACTGAAGCTTTCTTT.

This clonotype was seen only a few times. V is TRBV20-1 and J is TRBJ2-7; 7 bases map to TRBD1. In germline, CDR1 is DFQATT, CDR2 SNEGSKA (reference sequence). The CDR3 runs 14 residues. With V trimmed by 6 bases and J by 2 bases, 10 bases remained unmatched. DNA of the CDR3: TGCAGTGCAACCGACAGGGTTATACCCTACGAGCAGTACTTC. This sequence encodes CSATDRVIPYEQYF.

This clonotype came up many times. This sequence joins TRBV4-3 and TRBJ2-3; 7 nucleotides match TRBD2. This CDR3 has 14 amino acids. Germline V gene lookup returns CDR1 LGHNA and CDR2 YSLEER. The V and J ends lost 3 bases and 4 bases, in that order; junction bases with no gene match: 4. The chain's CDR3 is CASSHRGDADTQYF. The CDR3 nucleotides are TGCGCCAGCAGCCACCGGGGGGATGCAGATACGCAGTATTTT.

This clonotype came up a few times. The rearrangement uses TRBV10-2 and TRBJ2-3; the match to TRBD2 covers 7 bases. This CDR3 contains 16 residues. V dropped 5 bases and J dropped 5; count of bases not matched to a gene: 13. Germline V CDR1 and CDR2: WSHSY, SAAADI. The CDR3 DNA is TGCGCCAGCAGTTTCCTTGGGACTGGGGAGGGAGATACGCAGTATTTT. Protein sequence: CASSFLGTGEGDTQYF.

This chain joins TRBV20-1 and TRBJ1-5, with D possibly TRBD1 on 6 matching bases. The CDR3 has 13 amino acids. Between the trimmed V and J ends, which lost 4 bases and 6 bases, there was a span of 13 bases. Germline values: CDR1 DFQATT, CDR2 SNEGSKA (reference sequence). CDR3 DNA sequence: TGCAGTGCTACCGGGGGGCGGGCTCAGCCCCAGCATTTT. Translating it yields CSATGGRAQPQHF.

The DNA for the CDR3 is TGTGCCAGCAGCTATGGGTCGGGACCAAAGGTGGAGACCCAGTACTTC. Residues: CASSYGSGPKVETQYF. J is TRBJ2-5 and V is TRBV7-2; D is perhaps TRBD1 or TRBD2 (5 bases each). Trimming shortened V by 4 bases and J by 5 bases, and 20 bases separated the two germline ends. The CDR3 spans 16 residues. The germline gives CDR1 SGHTA, CDR2 FQGNSA.

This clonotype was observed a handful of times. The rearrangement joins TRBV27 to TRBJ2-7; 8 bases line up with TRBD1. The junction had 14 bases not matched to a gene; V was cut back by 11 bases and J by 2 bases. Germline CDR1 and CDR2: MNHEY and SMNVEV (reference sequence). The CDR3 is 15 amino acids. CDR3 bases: TGTGCCCGCGGCGGGTATGGACAGGGAGCCTACGAGCAGTACTTC. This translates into CARGGYGQGAYEQYF.

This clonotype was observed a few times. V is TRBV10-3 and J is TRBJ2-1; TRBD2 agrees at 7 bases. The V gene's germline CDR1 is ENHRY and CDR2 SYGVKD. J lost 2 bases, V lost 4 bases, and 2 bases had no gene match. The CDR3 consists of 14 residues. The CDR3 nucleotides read TGTGCCATCAGTGGACTAGCAACCTACAATGAGCAGTTCTTC. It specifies CAISGLATYNEQFF.

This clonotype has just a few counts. The CDR3 DNA reads TGCGCCAGCGGAGGACGTTTAGATACGCAGTATTTT. Encoded protein: CASGGRLDTQYF. V usage is TRBV5-1 and J usage is TRBJ2-3; weak D call: TRBD2 (5 bases). This CDR3 contains 12 residues. The V end lost 7 bases, the J end lost 5 bases, and 11 bases lay between the germline ends. Germline V gives CDR1 SGHRS, CDR2 YFSETQ.

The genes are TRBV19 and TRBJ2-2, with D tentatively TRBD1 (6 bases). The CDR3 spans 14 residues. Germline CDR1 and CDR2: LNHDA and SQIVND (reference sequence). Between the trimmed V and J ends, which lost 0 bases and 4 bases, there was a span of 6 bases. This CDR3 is CASSIEGATGELFF. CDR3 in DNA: TGTGCCAGTAGTATAGAGGGGGCCACCGGGGAGCTGTTTTTT. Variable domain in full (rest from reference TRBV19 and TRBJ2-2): DGGITQSPKYLFRKEGQNVTLSCEQNLNHDAMYWYRQDPGQGLRLIYYSQIVNDFQKGDIAEGYSVSREKKESFPLTVTSAQKNPTAFYLCASSIEGATGELFFGEGSRLTVL.

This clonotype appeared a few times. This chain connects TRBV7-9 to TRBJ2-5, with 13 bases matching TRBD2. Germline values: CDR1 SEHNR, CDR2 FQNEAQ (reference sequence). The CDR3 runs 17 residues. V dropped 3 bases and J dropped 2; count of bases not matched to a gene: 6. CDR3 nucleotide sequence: TGTGCCAGCAGCTTTCCCGGGACTAGCGGGGAACAAGAGACCCAGTACTTC. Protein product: CASSFPGTSGEQETQYF.

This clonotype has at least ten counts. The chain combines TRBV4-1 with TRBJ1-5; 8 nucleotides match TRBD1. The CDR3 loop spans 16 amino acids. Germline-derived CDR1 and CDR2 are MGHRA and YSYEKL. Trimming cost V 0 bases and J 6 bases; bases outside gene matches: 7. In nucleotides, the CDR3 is TGCGCCAGCAGCCAAGATCGGACAGGGAGGGGTCAGCCCCAGCATTTT. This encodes CASSQDRTGRGQPQHF.

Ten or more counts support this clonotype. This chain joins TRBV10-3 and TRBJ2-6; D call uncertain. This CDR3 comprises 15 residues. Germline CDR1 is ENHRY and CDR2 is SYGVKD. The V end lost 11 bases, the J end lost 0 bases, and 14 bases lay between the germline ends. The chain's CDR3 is CASSGQISGANVLTF. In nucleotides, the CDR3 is TGTGCCTCCTCTGGGCAGATCTCTGGGGCCAACGTCCTGACTTTC.

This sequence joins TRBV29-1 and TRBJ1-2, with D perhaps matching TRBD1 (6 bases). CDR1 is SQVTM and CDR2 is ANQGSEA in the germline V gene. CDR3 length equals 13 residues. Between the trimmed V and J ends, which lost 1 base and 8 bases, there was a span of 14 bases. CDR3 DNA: TGCAGCGTTGAAGTAGGGGGGGCGCTCGGCTACACCTTC. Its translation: CSVEVGGALGYTF.

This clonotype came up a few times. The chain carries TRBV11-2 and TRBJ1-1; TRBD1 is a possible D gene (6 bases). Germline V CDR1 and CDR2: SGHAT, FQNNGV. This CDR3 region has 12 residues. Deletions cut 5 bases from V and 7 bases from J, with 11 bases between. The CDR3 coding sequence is TGTGCCAGCAGCCTGACAGGTATTGAAGCTTTCTTT. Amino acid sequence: CASSLTGIEAFF.

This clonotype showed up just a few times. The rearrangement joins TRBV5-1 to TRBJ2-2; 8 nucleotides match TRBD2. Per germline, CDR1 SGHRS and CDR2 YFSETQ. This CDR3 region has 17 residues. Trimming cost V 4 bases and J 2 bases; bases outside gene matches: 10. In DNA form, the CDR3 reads TGCGCCAGCAGCCGGGCCCAAACTAGCGGCAACACCGGGGAGCTGTTTTTT. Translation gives CASSRAQTSGNTGELFF.